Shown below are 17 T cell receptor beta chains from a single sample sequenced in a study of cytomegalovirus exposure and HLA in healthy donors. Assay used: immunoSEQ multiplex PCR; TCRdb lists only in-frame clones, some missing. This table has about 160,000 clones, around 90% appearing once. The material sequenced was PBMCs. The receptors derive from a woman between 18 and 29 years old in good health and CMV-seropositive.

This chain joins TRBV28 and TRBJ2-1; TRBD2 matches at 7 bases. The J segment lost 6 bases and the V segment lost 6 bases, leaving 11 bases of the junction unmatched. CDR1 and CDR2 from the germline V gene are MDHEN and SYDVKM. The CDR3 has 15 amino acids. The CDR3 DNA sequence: TGTGCCAGCAGCCAAGCGGGATCAAAAGCCAATGAGCAGTTCTTC. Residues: CASSQAGSKANEQFF.

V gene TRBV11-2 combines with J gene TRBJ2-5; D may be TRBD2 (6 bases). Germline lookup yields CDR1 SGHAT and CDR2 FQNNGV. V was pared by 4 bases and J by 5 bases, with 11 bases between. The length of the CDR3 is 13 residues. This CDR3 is CASSSTSWETQYF. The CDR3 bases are TGTGCCAGCAGCTCGACTAGTTGGGAGACCCAGTACTTC.

The CDR3 DNA is TGCGCCAGCAGCTCAACAGGGAACCAAGAGACCCAGTACTTC. Its protein is CASSSTGNQETQYF. The chain joins TRBV5-1 to TRBJ2-5, with D tentatively TRBD1 (6 bases). The V end lost 3 bases, the J end lost 0 bases, and 9 bases lay between the germline ends. CDR1 is SGHRS and CDR2 is YFSETQ in the germline V gene. The CDR3 contains 14 residues.

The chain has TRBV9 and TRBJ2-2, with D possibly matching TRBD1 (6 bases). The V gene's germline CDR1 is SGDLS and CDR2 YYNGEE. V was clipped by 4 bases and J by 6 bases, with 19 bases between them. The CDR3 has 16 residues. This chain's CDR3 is CASSPWGQQLAGELFF. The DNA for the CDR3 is TGTGCCAGCAGCCCCTGGGGACAACAGCTTGCCGGGGAGCTGTTTTTT.

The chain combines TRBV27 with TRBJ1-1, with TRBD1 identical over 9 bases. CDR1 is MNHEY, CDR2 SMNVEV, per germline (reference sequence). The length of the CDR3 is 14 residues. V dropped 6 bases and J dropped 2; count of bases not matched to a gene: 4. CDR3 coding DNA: TGTGCCAGCAGACGGACAGGGGTTAACACTGAAGCTTTCTTT. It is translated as CASRRTGVNTEAFF.

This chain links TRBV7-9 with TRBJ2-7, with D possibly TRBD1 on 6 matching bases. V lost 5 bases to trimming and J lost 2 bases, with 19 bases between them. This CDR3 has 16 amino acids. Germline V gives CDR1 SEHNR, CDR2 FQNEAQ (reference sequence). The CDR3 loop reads CASSLIPGQRPYEQYF. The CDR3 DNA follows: TGTGCCAGCAGCCTAATCCCGGGACAACGACCCTACGAGCAGTACTTC.

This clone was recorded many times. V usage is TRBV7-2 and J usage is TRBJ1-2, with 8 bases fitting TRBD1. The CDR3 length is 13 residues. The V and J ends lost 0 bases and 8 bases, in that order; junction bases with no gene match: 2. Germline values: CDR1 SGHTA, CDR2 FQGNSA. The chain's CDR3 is CASSLATGVGYTF. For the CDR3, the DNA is TGTGCCAGCAGCTTAGCGACAGGGGTGGGCTACACCTTC. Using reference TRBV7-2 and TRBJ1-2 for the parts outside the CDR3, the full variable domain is GAGVSQSPSNKVTEKGKDVELRCDPISGHTALYWYRQSLGQGLEFLIYFQGNSAPDKSGLPSDRFSAERTGGSVSTLTIQRTQQEDSAVYLCASSLATGVGYTFGSGTRLTVV.

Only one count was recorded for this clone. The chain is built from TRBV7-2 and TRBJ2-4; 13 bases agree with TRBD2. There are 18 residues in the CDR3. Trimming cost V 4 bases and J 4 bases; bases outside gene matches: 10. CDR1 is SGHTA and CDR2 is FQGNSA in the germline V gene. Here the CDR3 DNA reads TGTGCCAGCAGCTCCTTGACTAGCGGGGGGATTCCGAAAAACATTCAGTACTTC. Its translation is CASSSLTSGGIPKNIQYF.

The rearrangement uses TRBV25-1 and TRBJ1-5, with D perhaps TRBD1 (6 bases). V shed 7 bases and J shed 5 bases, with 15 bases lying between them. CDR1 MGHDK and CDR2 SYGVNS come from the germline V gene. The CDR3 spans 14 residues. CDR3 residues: CASTQTGSDQPQHF. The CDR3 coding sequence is TGTGCCAGCACCCAAACAGGGTCGGATCAGCCCCAGCATTTT.

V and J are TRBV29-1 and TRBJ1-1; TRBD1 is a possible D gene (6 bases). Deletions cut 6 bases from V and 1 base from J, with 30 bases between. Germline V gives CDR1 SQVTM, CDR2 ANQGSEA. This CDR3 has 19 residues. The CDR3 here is CSVGKRGYAIRSENTEAFF. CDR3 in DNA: TGCAGCGTCGGAAAAAGGGGGTACGCAATACGGTCGGAGAACACTGAAGCTTTCTTT.

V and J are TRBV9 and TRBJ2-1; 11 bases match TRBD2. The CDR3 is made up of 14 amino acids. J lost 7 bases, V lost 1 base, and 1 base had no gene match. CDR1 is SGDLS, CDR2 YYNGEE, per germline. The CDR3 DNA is TGTGCCAGCAGCGTAAGGACTAGCGGGAATGAGCAGTTCTTC. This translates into CASSVRTSGNEQFF.

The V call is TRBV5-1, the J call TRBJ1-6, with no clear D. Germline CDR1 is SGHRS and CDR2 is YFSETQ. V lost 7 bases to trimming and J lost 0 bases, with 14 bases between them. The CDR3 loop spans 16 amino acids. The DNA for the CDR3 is TGCGCCAGCCAAGAACAGTACAGCTCCTATAATTCACCCCTCCACTTT. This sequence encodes CASQEQYSSYNSPLHF.

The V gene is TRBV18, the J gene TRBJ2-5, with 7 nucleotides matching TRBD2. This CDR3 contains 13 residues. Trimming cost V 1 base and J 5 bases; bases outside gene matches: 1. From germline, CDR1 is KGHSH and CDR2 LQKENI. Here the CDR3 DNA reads TGTGCCAGCTCACCACACGGGAGGGAGACCCAGTACTTC. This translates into CASSPHGRETQYF.

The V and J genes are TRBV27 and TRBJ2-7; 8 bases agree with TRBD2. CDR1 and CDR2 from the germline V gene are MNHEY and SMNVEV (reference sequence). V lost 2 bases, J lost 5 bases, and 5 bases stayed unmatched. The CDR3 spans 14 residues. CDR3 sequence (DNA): TGTGCCAGCAGTTTACAGCGGGAGTATCACGAGCAGTACTTC. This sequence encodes CASSLQREYHEQYF.

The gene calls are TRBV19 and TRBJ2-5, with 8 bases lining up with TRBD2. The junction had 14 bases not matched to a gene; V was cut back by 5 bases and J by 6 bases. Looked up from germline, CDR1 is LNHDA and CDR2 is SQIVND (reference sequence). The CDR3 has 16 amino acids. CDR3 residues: CASSVGPPGGGQTQYF. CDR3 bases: TGTGCCAGTAGTGTCGGACCGCCCGGGGGGGGGCAGACCCAGTACTTC.

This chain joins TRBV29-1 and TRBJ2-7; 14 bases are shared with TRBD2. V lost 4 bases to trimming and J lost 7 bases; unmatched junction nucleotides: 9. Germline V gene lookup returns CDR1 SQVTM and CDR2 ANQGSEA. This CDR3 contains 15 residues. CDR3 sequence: CSVGGGLAGVWEQYF. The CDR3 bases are TGCAGCGTTGGCGGGGGACTAGCGGGAGTTTGGGAGCAGTACTTC.

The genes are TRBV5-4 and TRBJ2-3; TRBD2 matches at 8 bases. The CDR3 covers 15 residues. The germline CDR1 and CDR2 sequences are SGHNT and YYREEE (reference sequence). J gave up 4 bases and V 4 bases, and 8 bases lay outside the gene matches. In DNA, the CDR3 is TGTGCCAGCAGCCGAAGCGGGGGAAGGGCAGATACGCAGTATTTT. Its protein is CASSRSGGRADTQYF.